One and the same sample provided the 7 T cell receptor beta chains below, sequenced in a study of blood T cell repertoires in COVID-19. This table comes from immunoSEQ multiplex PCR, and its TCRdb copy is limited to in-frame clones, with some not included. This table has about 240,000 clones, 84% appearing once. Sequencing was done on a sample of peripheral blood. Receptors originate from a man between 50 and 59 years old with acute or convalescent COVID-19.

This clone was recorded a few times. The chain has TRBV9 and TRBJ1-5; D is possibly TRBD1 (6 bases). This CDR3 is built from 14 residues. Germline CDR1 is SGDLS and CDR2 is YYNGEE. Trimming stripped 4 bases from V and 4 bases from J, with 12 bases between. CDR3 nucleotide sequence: TGTGCCAGCAGCCTTGGGGGGGCAAATCAGCCCCAGCATTTT. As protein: CASSLGGANQPQHF.

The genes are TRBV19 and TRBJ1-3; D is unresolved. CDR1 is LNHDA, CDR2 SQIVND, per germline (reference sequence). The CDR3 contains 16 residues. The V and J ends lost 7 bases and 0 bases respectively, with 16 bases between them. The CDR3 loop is CASIKGGLNSGNTIYF. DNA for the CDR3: TGTGCCAGTATCAAAGGCGGGCTCAACTCTGGAAACACCATATATTTT.

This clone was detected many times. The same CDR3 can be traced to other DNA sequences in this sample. The CDR3 bases are TGTGCCAGCAGTCGGGGAGATACGCAGTATTTT. This codes for CASSRGDTQYF. The chain links TRBV3-1 (or the pseudogene TRBV3-2) to TRBJ2-3; maybe TRBD2 (5 bases). V lost 6 bases and J 5 bases, leaving 6 bases between the germline ends. CDR1 LGHDT and CDR2 YNNKEL come from the germline V gene (reference sequence). The length of the CDR3 is 11 residues.

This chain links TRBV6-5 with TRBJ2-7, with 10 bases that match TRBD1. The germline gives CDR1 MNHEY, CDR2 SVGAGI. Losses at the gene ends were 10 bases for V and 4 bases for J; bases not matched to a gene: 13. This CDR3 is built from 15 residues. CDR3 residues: CATGERGTGAYEQYF. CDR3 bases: TGTGCCACAGGAGAGAGGGGGACAGGGGCGTACGAGCAGTACTTC.

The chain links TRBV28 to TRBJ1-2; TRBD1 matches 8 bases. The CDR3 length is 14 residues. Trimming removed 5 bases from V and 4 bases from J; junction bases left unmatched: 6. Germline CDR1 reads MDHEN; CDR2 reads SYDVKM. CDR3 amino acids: CASSATGAGYGYTF. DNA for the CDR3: TGTGCCAGCAGTGCGACAGGGGCTGGCTATGGCTACACCTTC.

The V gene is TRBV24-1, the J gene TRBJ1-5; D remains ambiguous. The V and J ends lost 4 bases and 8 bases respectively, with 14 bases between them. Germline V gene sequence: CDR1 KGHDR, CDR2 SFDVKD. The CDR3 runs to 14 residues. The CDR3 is CATSEADTQKPQHF. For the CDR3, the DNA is TGTGCCACCAGTGAAGCTGACACCCAGAAGCCCCAGCATTTT.

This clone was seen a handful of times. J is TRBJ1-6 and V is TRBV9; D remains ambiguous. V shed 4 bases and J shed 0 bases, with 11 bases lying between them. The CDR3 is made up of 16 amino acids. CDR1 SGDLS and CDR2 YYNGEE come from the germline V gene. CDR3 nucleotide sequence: TGTGCCAGCAGCCCACGCGCGGGCTCCTATAATTCACCCCTCCACTTT. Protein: CASSPRAGSYNSPLHF.